These 26 T cell receptor beta chains originate from one sample sequenced in a study of identical twins. In TCRdb, the 5' RACE reads were re-called with MiXCR into one record per CDR3 protein. In the table there are about 720,000 distinct CDR3 sequences, about 20% of which are singletons. The data also belong to a second study, concerning T cells expressing NK-cell markers.

Sequenced: PBMCs. These TCRs come from a woman aged 18-29 years in good health.

The chain is built from TRBV7-9 and TRBJ2-1; D not certain. Trimming stripped 5 bases from V and 8 bases from J, with 16 bases between. Germline V gives CDR1 SEHNR, CDR2 FQNEAQ (reference sequence). This CDR3 is 14 amino acids long. CDR3 nucleotide sequence: TGTGCCAGCAGCCCAACTTTGGGCCTCGATGAGCAGTTCTTC. The encoded protein is CASSPTLGLDEQFF.

This rearrangement joins TRBV6-1 to TRBJ1-1, with 10 bases matching TRBD1. Germline CDR1 and CDR2: MNHNS and SASEGT. The CDR3 totals 14 residues. Trimming cost V 6 bases and J 5 bases; bases outside gene matches: 6. The CDR3 reads CASRRQGADTEAFF. In DNA, the CDR3 is TGTGCCAGCAGGCGACAGGGGGCTGATACTGAAGCTTTCTTT.

This clonotype was observed many times. This chain connects TRBV12-3 or TRBV12-4 to TRBJ2-1; 7 bases agree with TRBD1. The CDR3 sequence is 14 residues long. The junction had 7 bases not matched to a gene; V was cut back by 2 bases and J by 9 bases. CDR3 nucleotides: TGTGCCAGCAGTTTAAAAGGGGGCATGGTTGAGCAGTTCTTC. It codes for CASSLKGGMVEQFF.

This clonotype was observed a handful of times. This chain connects TRBV3-1 to TRBJ2-7; TRBD1 aligns across 8 bases. CDR1 and CDR2 from the germline V gene are LGHDT and YNNKEL (reference sequence). The trim removed 3 bases at V and 0 bases at J, leaving 7 bases unmatched. This CDR3 contains 16 residues. The CDR3 protein is CASSHARQGTSYEQYF. DNA of the CDR3: TGTGCCAGCAGCCATGCTAGACAGGGGACCTCCTACGAGCAGTACTTC.

Only one count was recorded for this clonotype. The chain has TRBV7-9 and TRBJ1-2; D is uncertain. The V end lost 10 bases, the J end lost 7 bases, and 19 bases lay between the germline ends. CDR1 and CDR2 from the germline V gene are SEHNR and FQNEAQ (reference sequence). The CDR3 is 13 residues long. DNA for the CDR3: TGTGCCATCAGGAATCCGCGCCCCCCTGGCTACACCTTC. Translation: CAIRNPRPPGYTF.

This rearrangement joins TRBV5-1 to TRBJ2-3, with 7 bases fitting TRBD1. This CDR3 has 14 amino acids. V gave up 4 bases and J gave up 4 bases; unmatched junction bases: 6. Germline V gene data show CDR1 as SGHRS and CDR2 as YFSETQ. The CDR3 sequence is CASSMGQSSDTQYF. DNA for the CDR3: TGCGCCAGCAGCATGGGACAGTCATCAGATACGCAGTATTTT.

The sample holds a few counts of this clonotype. V gene TRBV12-3 or TRBV12-4 combines with J gene TRBJ1-6; D perhaps matches TRBD1 (5 bases). V lost 2 bases, J lost 9 bases, and 8 bases lay in between. The CDR3 totals 13 residues. The CDR3 protein is CASSLRGASPLHF. DNA for the CDR3: TGTGCCAGCAGTTTAAGAGGGGCTTCACCCCTCCACTTT.

This clonotype was detected only a few times. The J gene is TRBJ2-7, the V gene TRBV5-1; D not certain. CDR1 is SGHRS, CDR2 YFSETQ, per germline. Trimming cost V 4 bases and J 3 bases, with 14 bases left between them. CDR3 length: 14 residues. CDR3 in amino acids: CASSTKDWGYEQYF. Here the CDR3 DNA reads TGCGCCAGCAGCACAAAGGATTGGGGCTACGAGCAGTACTTC.

This clonotype has only a few counts. The chain joins TRBV9 to TRBJ1-2; TRBD1 matches 7 bases. CDR1 SGDLS and CDR2 YYNGEE come from the germline V gene. V shed 4 bases, J shed 7 bases, and the junction held 10 bases outside the gene matches. The CDR3 length is 14 residues. This CDR3 is CASSSRGALGGYTF. The DNA for the CDR3 is TGTGCCAGCAGCTCCAGGGGGGCTTTAGGTGGCTACACCTTC.

This clonotype was recorded many times. The chain recombines TRBV7-6 with TRBJ2-1, with TRBD2 identical over 7 bases. With V trimmed by 1 base and J by 8 bases, 5 bases remained unmatched. CDR1 and CDR2 from the germline V gene are SGHVS and FNYEAQ. The CDR3 has 14 residues. CDR3 region: CASSLVGTKDEQFF. The CDR3 DNA is TGTGCCAGCAGCTTAGTAGGGACTAAGGATGAGCAGTTCTTC.

There are many counts of this clonotype. The chain carries TRBV7-2 and TRBJ2-5; D perhaps matches TRBD2 (7 bases). V lost 1 base and J lost 3, with 12 bases in between. The CDR3 loop spans 15 amino acids. CDR1 is SGHTA, CDR2 FQGNSA, per germline. CDR3 bases: TGTGCCAGCAGCTTAGGGGGGGGGGCTGAAGAGACCCAGTACTTC. Protein sequence: CASSLGGGAEETQYF.

The chain couples TRBV7-2 to TRBJ1-1; D gene uncertain. The CDR3 contains 13 residues. V gave up 3 bases and J gave up 6 bases, with 11 bases separating them. Germline V gives CDR1 SGHTA, CDR2 FQGNSA. The CDR3 DNA sequence: TGTGCCAGCAGCTTTGTGCGAGAGGCTGAAGCTTTCTTT. Protein product: CASSFVREAEAFF. Together with reference TRBV7-2 and TRBJ1-1, the CDR3 gives the full variable domain: GAGVSQSPSNKVTEKGKDVELRCDPISGHTALYWYRQSLGQGLEFLIYFQGNSAPDKSGLPSDRFSAERTGGSVSTLTIQRTQQEDSAVYLCASSFVREAEAFFGQGTRLTVV.

This clonotype has a handful of counts. The genes are TRBV20-1 and TRBJ2-7; 9 positions match TRBD2. CDR3 length equals 15 residues. Germline V gene data show CDR1 as DFQATT and CDR2 as SNEGSKA (reference sequence). Losses at the gene ends were 0 bases for V and 4 bases for J; bases not matched to a gene: 7. This CDR3 reads CSARDPSGGIYEQYF. The CDR3 DNA reads as TGCAGTGCTAGAGATCCCAGCGGGGGGATATACGAGCAGTACTTC.

This clonotype was counted between two and nine times. The rearrangement uses TRBV11-1 and TRBJ2-7; a possible D gene is TRBD1 (7 bases). Germline CDR1 and CDR2: SGHAT and FQDESV (reference sequence). This CDR3 comprises 18 residues. V lost 5 bases and J 3 bases, leaving 26 bases between the germline ends. The CDR3 DNA is TGTGCCAGCAGCCTAACTTCCGGGGGACAGCGATTTCTCTACGAGCAGTACTTC. Translated, it gives CASSLTSGGQRFLYEQYF.

The gene calls are TRBV10-3 and TRBJ1-1; TRBD1 matches 9 bases. The CDR3 consists of 14 residues. V shed 6 bases and J 7 bases; nucleotides not matched to a gene: 9. CDR1 and CDR2 from the germline V gene are ENHRY and SYGVKD. CDR3 amino acids: CAISQTQGASEAFF. The DNA for the CDR3 is TGTGCCATCAGCCAGACACAGGGGGCTAGTGAAGCTTTCTTT.

This clonotype was seen a few times. This chain uses TRBV3-1 with TRBJ2-3, with 8 bases aligning to TRBD2. Germline V gene sequence: CDR1 LGHDT, CDR2 YNNKEL (reference sequence). The CDR3 loop spans 16 amino acids. V lost 8 bases to trimming and J lost 4 bases; unmatched junction nucleotides: 14. The CDR3 bases are TGTGCCAGCGCGGGGGGTAGTAGCGGGGTTGCAGATACGCAGTATTTT. This translates into CASAGGSSGVADTQYF.

This clonotype showed up just once. An end of the junction does not agree with germline; a read error may underlie this. The chain combines TRBV11-2 with TRBJ2-3; unclear D gene. The CDR3 length is 14 residues. Germline-derived CDR1 and CDR2 are SGHAT and FQNNGV. CDR3 sequence (DNA): TGTGCCGGCAGCTTGGTACTTAACACAGATACGCAGTATTTT. Protein: CAGSLVLNTDTQYF.

The genes are TRBV12-3 or TRBV12-4 and TRBJ2-7; D call uncertain. The CDR3 has 11 amino acids. Trimming shortened V by 2 bases and J by 2 bases, and 1 base separated the two germline ends. The CDR3 sequence: CASSLPYEQYF. CDR3 in DNA: TGTGCCAGCAGTTTACCCTACGAGCAGTACTTC.

The CDR3 protein is CASSSSPRVNTGELFF. The CDR3 DNA reads as TGTGCCAGCAGCTCCTCGCCACGAGTAAACACCGGGGAGCTGTTTTTT. This chain links TRBV7-9 with TRBJ2-2; D gene uncertain. The CDR3 consists of 16 residues. V shed 4 bases and J shed 2 bases, with 14 bases lying between them. Germline assignment: CDR1 SEHNR and CDR2 FQNEAQ (reference sequence).

There are a few counts of this clonotype. The J gene is TRBJ1-5, the V gene TRBV6-1, with D perhaps matching TRBD1 (6 bases). The V gene lost 7 bases and the J gene lost 8 bases, with 15 bases spanning the gap. Per the germline V gene, CDR1 is MNHNS and CDR2 is SASEGT. This CDR3 contains 13 residues. The CDR3, as DNA: TGTGCCAGCACTGGACAGACCGGTGAGCCCCAGCATTTT. Translation: CASTGQTGEPQHF.

This clonotype was picked up a small number of times. The chain employs TRBV20-1 and TRBJ2-7; D is ambiguous. Trimming cost V 5 bases and J 0 bases, with 8 bases left between them. Germline loops: CDR1 DFQATT, CDR2 SNEGSKA (reference sequence). CDR3 length: 12 amino acids. The CDR3 coding sequence is TGCAGTGCTGGAGTAGCCTCCTACGAGCAGTACTTC. It codes for CSAGVASYEQYF.

The chain uses TRBV10-3 and TRBJ2-1, with 9 bases aligning to TRBD2. The CDR3 runs to 14 residues. Germline V CDR1 and CDR2: ENHRY, SYGVKD. The trim removed 4 bases at V and 5 bases at J, leaving 3 bases unmatched. CDR3 amino acids: CAISGLAANNEQFF. DNA for the CDR3: TGTGCCATCAGTGGACTAGCGGCCAACAATGAGCAGTTCTTC.

This clonotype was counted ten times or more. V and J are TRBV12-3 or TRBV12-4 and TRBJ1-1, with D perhaps matching TRBD1 (6 bases). V was clipped by 5 bases and J by 1 base, with 11 bases between them. This CDR3 has 14 amino acids. The CDR3 coding sequence is TGTGCCAGCAGTCCGACAGGTCCGAACACTGAAGCTTTCTTT. This encodes CASSPTGPNTEAFF.

This clonotype was seen repeatedly, ten times or more. This chain uses TRBV18 with TRBJ1-6; TRBD1 might be the D (5 bases). Deletions cut 5 bases from V and 8 bases from J, with 10 bases between. Looked up from germline, CDR1 is KGHSH and CDR2 is LQKENI. The CDR3 is made up of 13 amino acids. The CDR3 region is CASSSTVDSPLHF. CDR3 sequence (DNA): TGTGCCAGCTCATCGACAGTAGATTCACCCCTCCACTTT. Full variable domain (outside the CDR3, taken from reference TRBV18 and TRBJ1-6): NAGVMQNPRHLVRRRGQEARLRCSPMKGHSHVYWYRQLPEEGLKFMVYLQKENIIDESGMPKERFSAEFPKEGPSILRIQQVVRGDSAAYFCASSSTVDSPLHFGNGTRLTVT.

This clonotype was seen only a few times. This rearrangement joins TRBV24-1 to TRBJ2-7; 8 bases line up with TRBD1. The CDR3 consists of 14 residues. V lost 12 bases to trimming and J lost 0 bases; unmatched junction nucleotides: 9. Per the germline V gene, CDR1 is KGHDR and CDR2 is SFDVKD. CDR3 coding DNA: TGTGCCCCGCAGGGACAGGCCAACTCCTACGAGCAGTACTTC. Translation: CAPQGQANSYEQYF.

The CDR3 loop is CASAGTGGNQPQHF. The CDR3 DNA is TGTGCCAGCGCCGGGACAGGGGGCAATCAGCCCCAGCATTTT. This sequence joins TRBV12-3 or TRBV12-4 and TRBJ1-5; 10 bases align to TRBD1. The CDR3 is 14 residues long. J lost 2 bases, V lost 8 bases, and 3 bases had no gene match.